This TCR beta chain was obtained from a study of beta chain features in type 1 diabetes. Expressed TCRB transcripts were sequenced because the entire RNA isolate underwent reverse transcription. Assay: immunoSEQ multiplex PCR; the TCRdb copy retains only in-frame clones and omits some. The repertoire consists of 140,000 to 150,000 clones, with about 10% occurring once and the leading ten covering 1% to 1.5%. Germline V CDR1 and CDR2: MNHNS, SASEGT. The CDR3 sequence is 18 residues long. V was clipped by 1 base and J by 3 bases; unmatched bases: 8. It was via CD45RO/CCR7/CD25/CD127/CD95/CD27 that CD4+ naive, central memory, regulatory and stem cell-like memory cells were sorted.

This receptor was taken from a man aged 18 to 30 in good health. J is TRBJ2-3 and V is TRBV6-1, with 12 nucleotides matching TRBD2. Sequences were obtained from naive CD4+ T cells from blood. The CDR3 here is CASSEGWASGGGTDTQYF. The CDR3 region has the DNA TGTGCCAGCAGTGAAGGATGGGCTAGCGGGGGGGGGACAGATACGCAGTATTTT.